These 9 T cell receptor beta chains originate from one sample sequenced in a study of CD4 T cells in relation to SARS-CoV-2 and coronaviruses. CD4+ T cells from unexposed donors were obtained before the COVID-19 pandemic (2011-2018). After around nine days of culture, CD4+ T cells were isolated. No antigens are known for them. Here immunoSEQ multiplex PCR was the method, and the copy in TCRdb shows in-frame clones only, minus some. The repertoire holds around 24,000 clones, with around 76% as singletons. The sequencing sample was made of CD4+ T cells from PBMCs, cultured in vitro. The receptors were sampled from a human donor in good health.

This clone showed up just once. This rearrangement joins TRBV10-3 to TRBJ2-1; D is unclear. V was shortened by 5 bases and J by 8 bases, with 19 bases between the two germline ends. The CDR3 consists of 15 residues. The V gene's germline CDR1 is ENHRY and CDR2 SYGVKD. The chain's CDR3 is CAISHPRPVGYEQFF. CDR3 in DNA: TGTGCCATCAGTCACCCACGACCAGTGGGGTATGAGCAGTTCTTC.

The V and J genes are TRBV9 and TRBJ2-1; no definite D call. Trimming took off 4 bases at V and 0 bases at J, with 8 bases between the two ends. CDR1 SGDLS and CDR2 YYNGEE come from the germline V gene. The CDR3 has 14 amino acids. CDR3 nucleotide sequence: TGTGCCAGCAGCATAAGCTACTCCTACAATGAGCAGTTCTTC. Protein sequence: CASSISYSYNEQFF.

J is TRBJ2-7 and V is TRBV5-1; either TRBD1 or TRBD2 may supply D (5 bases each). V dropped 3 bases and J dropped 4 bases, with 23 bases sitting between them. Per the germline V gene, CDR1 is SGHRS and CDR2 is YFSETQ. The CDR3 runs to 17 residues. This CDR3 reads CASSYFPRGTGKYEQYF. As DNA, the CDR3 is TGCGCCAGCAGCTACTTCCCACGAGGGACCGGAAAATACGAGCAGTACTTC.

This clone was observed a few times. The rearrangement uses TRBV3-1 (or the pseudogene TRBV3-2) and TRBJ1-1; D is unresolved. Germline lookup yields CDR1 LGHDT and CDR2 YNNKEL (reference sequence). The CDR3 consists of 14 residues. The V gene lost 7 bases and the J gene lost 4 bases, with 16 bases spanning the gap. CDR3 residues: CASTRSSEGTEAFF. CDR3 coding DNA: TGTGCCAGCACCCGAAGTTCCGAGGGCACTGAAGCTTTCTTT.

The J gene is TRBJ1-2, the V gene TRBV6-5, with 7 bases lining up with TRBD1. The V gene end was trimmed by 8 bases and the J gene end by 5 bases; junction bases not matched to a gene: 14. This CDR3 spans 15 amino acids. The germline CDR1 and CDR2 sequences are MNHEY and SVGAGI. The CDR3 region has the DNA TGTGCCAGCTCACTAGCTCATGGGGACAGATATGGCTACACCTTC. It translates to CASSLAHGDRYGYTF.

V gene TRBV27 combines with J gene TRBJ2-2, with 7 bases aligning to TRBD1. Germline trimming cut 11 bases from V and 5 bases from J; bases unmatched to any gene: 8. The CDR3 is made up of 13 amino acids. The germline V gene encodes CDR1 MNHEY and CDR2 SMNVEV (reference sequence). Here the CDR3 reads CAGQQGWTGELFF. Here the CDR3 DNA reads TGTGCCGGTCAACAGGGGTGGACCGGGGAGCTGTTTTTT.

The V call is TRBV5-6, the J call TRBJ2-4, with 7 bases that match TRBD1. This CDR3 spans 13 amino acids. V lost 4 bases, J lost 7 bases, and 5 bases stayed unmatched. Germline V gene lookup returns CDR1 SGHDT and CDR2 YYEEEE. In DNA, the CDR3 is TGTGCCAGCAGCATAACAGGGGCTAACATTCAGTACTTC. As protein: CASSITGANIQYF.

J is TRBJ2-3 and V is TRBV7-2; D is uncertain. Looked up from germline, CDR1 is SGHTA and CDR2 is FQGNSA. This CDR3 is built from 11 residues. V was cut by 3 bases and J by 7 bases, with 5 bases left in between. The CDR3 DNA reads as TGTGCCAGCAGCTTCCAGCATACGCAGTATTTT. Its protein product is CASSFQHTQYF.

About this clone itself: This sample also contains other DNA sequences that code for the same CDR3. The chain combines TRBV18 with TRBJ1-1, with unresolved D. Germline V gene lookup returns CDR1 KGHSH and CDR2 LQKENI. CDR3 length equals 14 residues. Deletions cut 3 bases from V and 1 base from J, with 9 bases between. The CDR3 here is CASSPQDGNTEAFF. The CDR3 DNA is TGTGCCAGCTCACCCCAGGACGGGAACACTGAAGCTTTCTTT.